Following are 5 T cell receptor beta chains from one sample sequenced in a study of blood T cell repertoires in COVID-19. Sequenced by immunoSEQ multiplex PCR; TCRdb stores in-frame clones only, minus some. The sample comprises 350,000 to 400,000 clones, approximately 89% of which are singletons, and roughly 2% rests with the top ten. The material sequenced was PBMCs or T cells enriched from blood (not recorded which). The source of these receptors is a man aged 40-55 years in a cohort exposed to, infected with or recovered from COVID-19 (not recorded which).

The J gene is TRBJ2-2, the V gene TRBV11-2, with 8 bases aligning to TRBD2. The V segment lost 4 bases and the J segment 6 bases; nucleotides outside the gene matches: 10. The CDR3 consists of 16 residues. Germline CDR1 SGHAT, CDR2 FQNNGV. The CDR3 DNA sequence: TGTGCCAGCAGCTCTTCAGGGCTAGCGGGCCCCGGGGAGCTGTTTTTT. As protein: CASSSSGLAGPGELFF.

V usage is TRBV18 and J usage is TRBJ1-3; 7 bases map to TRBD1. Germline lookup yields CDR1 KGHSH and CDR2 LQKENI. V was clipped by 4 bases and J by 4 bases; unmatched bases: 7. The CDR3 runs to 15 residues. The CDR3 sequence: CASSHDRVIGNTIYF. The CDR3 coding sequence is TGTGCCAGCTCACACGACAGGGTGATCGGAAACACCATATATTTT. Full variable domain (remainder filled in from reference TRBV18 and TRBJ1-3): NAGVMQNPRHLVRRRGQEARLRCSPMKGHSHVYWYRQLPEEGLKFMVYLQKENIIDESGMPKERFSAEFPKEGPSILRIQQVVRGDSAAYFCASSHDRVIGNTIYFGEGSWLTVV.

This chain uses TRBV4-1 with TRBJ2-7; 7 bases map to TRBD1. J lost 1 base, V lost 4 bases, and 7 bases had no gene match. The CDR3 runs 15 residues. Germline V gene sequence: CDR1 MGHRA, CDR2 YSYEKL. The CDR3 reads CASSLRGTESYEQYF. CDR3 DNA: TGCGCCAGCAGCCTAAGAGGGACAGAGTCCTACGAGCAGTACTTC.

The rearrangement joins TRBV28 to TRBJ2-7; the D gene is possibly TRBD2 (6 bases). V shed 0 bases and J shed 0 bases, with 9 bases lying between them. The germline gives CDR1 MDHEN, CDR2 SYDVKM. The CDR3 totals 15 residues. The CDR3 DNA sequence: TGTGCCAGCAGTTTATGGGAGGGCCGCTCCTACGAGCAGTACTTC. It codes for CASSLWEGRSYEQYF.

J is TRBJ1-2 and V is TRBV6-2 or TRBV6-3; the match to TRBD1 covers 8 bases. CDR3 size: 17 residues. Germline CDR1 is MNHEY and CDR2 is SVGEGT. J gave up 8 bases and V 2 bases, and 16 bases lay outside the gene matches. DNA for the CDR3: TGTGCCAGCAGTTACGGTGGAGGGGACAGGACAGCTCGGGGCTACACCTTC. This gives the protein CASSYGGGDRTARGYTF.